The 26 T cell receptor beta chains below were found in one sample sequenced in a study of cytomegalovirus exposure and HLA in healthy donors. The PCR used 60 Vbeta and 13 Jbeta primers. Using immunoSEQ multiplex PCR, the repertoire was profiled, and TCRdb retains in-frame clones only, with some absent. Of some 180,000 clones listed, over 70% are singletons. Sequenced input: PBMCs. Receptors were obtained from a man aged 35 to 55 in good health and CMV-seropositive.

The chain recombines TRBV7-6 with TRBJ2-3, with TRBD2 matching over 11 bases. Unmatched junction bases numbered 3, after V lost 3 bases and J lost 1 base. CDR1 and CDR2 (germline): SGHVS, FNYEAQ. The CDR3 extends over 16 amino acids. The CDR3: CASSFSGGGRTDTQYF. In DNA, the CDR3 is TGTGCCAGCAGCTTTAGCGGGGGGGGCCGCACAGATACGCAGTATTTT.

This chain links TRBV5-4 with TRBJ2-1; 9 nucleotides match TRBD1. CDR1 and CDR2 (germline): SGHNT, YYREEE (reference sequence). The CDR3 consists of 15 residues. J was trimmed by 5 bases and V by 4 bases; bases with no gene match: 7. CDR3 region: CASSQRDRENNEQFF. The CDR3 DNA reads as TGTGCCAGCAGCCAACGGGACAGGGAGAACAATGAGCAGTTCTTC.

The V and J genes are TRBV28 and TRBJ1-3; D gene ambiguous. The CDR3 consists of 13 residues. Trimming took 5 bases from V and 0 from J, leaving 5 bases between them. Germline loops: CDR1 MDHEN, CDR2 SYDVKM. The DNA for the CDR3 is TGTGCCAGCAGTCTTCGCTCTGGAAACACCATATATTTT. Protein: CASSLRSGNTIYF.

On this clone: One end of the junction varies from germline; a read error may be responsible. The chain combines TRBV7-9 with TRBJ2-5, with 11 nucleotides matching TRBD2. Germline V gene sequence: CDR1 SEHNR, CDR2 FQNEAQ (reference sequence). The CDR3 totals 17 residues. The CDR3, as DNA: TGTTCCAGCAGCTTAGCTCAGGGACTAGCGGATCAAGAGGCCCAGTACTTC. It encodes CSSSLAQGLADQEAQYF.

The rearrangement joins TRBV6-1 to TRBJ1-2, with D hard to call. From germline, CDR1 is MNHNS and CDR2 SASEGT. Trimming stripped 5 bases from V and 9 bases from J, with 13 bases between. This CDR3 has 12 amino acids. The CDR3 sequence is CASSSRTGSYTF. CDR3 coding DNA: TGTGCCAGCAGTTCCCGAACGGGGAGCTACACCTTC.

This clone was observed a few times. The chain recombines TRBV9 with TRBJ2-7; a weak D match, TRBD1 (5 bases). V was cut by 0 bases and J by 2 bases, with 9 bases left in between. Germline lookup yields CDR1 SGDLS and CDR2 YYNGEE. CDR3 size: 14 residues. The CDR3 region is CASSVGKGTYEQYF. CDR3 bases: TGTGCCAGCAGCGTAGGGAAGGGGACCTACGAGCAGTACTTC.

This rearrangement joins TRBV6-6 to TRBJ1-6; 7 bases map to TRBD1. The length of the CDR3 is 15 residues. Germline CDR1 MNHNY, CDR2 SVGAGI (reference sequence). The V gene end was trimmed by 2 bases and the J gene end by 7 bases; junction bases not matched to a gene: 5. The CDR3 loop is CASSYPGQENSPLHF. The CDR3, as DNA: TGTGCCAGCAGTTACCCCGGACAGGAAAATTCACCCCTCCACTTT.

On this clone: Compared with germline, one end of the junction differs, possibly owing to a read error. The chain couples TRBV7-9 to TRBJ2-4; D perhaps matches TRBD1 (6 bases). The CDR3 spans 15 residues. Germline CDR1 reads SEHNR; CDR2 reads FQNEAQ (reference sequence). The CDR3 protein is CSSSLVQGSKNIQYF. The DNA for the CDR3 is TGTTCCAGCAGCTTAGTTCAGGGGTCCAAAAACATTCAGTACTTC.

The rearrangement uses TRBV27 and TRBJ1-2; 8 nucleotides align to TRBD1. The CDR3 extends over 15 amino acids. Germline CDR1 is MNHEY and CDR2 is SMNVEV (reference sequence). Trimming cost V 5 bases and J 4 bases; bases outside gene matches: 9. The DNA of the CDR3 is TGTGCCAGCAGTCCTGAACAGGGGGGGATCTATGGCTACACCTTC. Translated, it gives CASSPEQGGIYGYTF.

The rearrangement uses TRBV5-4 and TRBJ2-3; the match to TRBD2 covers 15 bases. V dropped 3 bases and J dropped 5; count of bases not matched to a gene: 7. Germline loops: CDR1 SGHNT, CDR2 YYREEE (reference sequence). The CDR3 contains 17 residues. CDR3 amino acids: CASSSRTSGRALDTQYF. The CDR3 coding sequence is TGTGCCAGCAGCTCGCGGACTAGCGGGAGGGCCTTAGATACGCAGTATTTT.

V and J are TRBV27 and TRBJ1-2, with D maybe TRBD1 (6 bases). The CDR3 runs 15 residues. CDR1 is MNHEY and CDR2 is SMNVEV in the germline V gene (reference sequence). Trimming removed 5 bases from V and 7 bases from J, with 20 bases in between. The CDR3: CASSITGPASSGYTF. The CDR3 bases are TGTGCCAGCAGTATTACAGGGCCGGCATCGAGTGGCTACACCTTC.

This chain uses TRBV28 with TRBJ2-5, with 10 bases matching TRBD2. Germline V gene data show CDR1 as MDHEN and CDR2 as SYDVKM. The trim removed 2 bases at V and 6 bases at J, leaving 9 bases unmatched. There are 16 residues in the CDR3. In DNA, the CDR3 is TGTGCCAGCAGTTTAATGGCTAGCGGGAGTAGTAAGACCCAGTACTTC. Amino acids: CASSLMASGSSKTQYF.

V gene TRBV5-6 combines with J gene TRBJ2-1, with a weak D call TRBD1 (7 bases). This CDR3 is built from 16 residues. The germline gives CDR1 SGHDT, CDR2 YYEEEE. Trimming shortened V by 3 bases and J by 4 bases, and 17 bases separated the two germline ends. CDR3 coding DNA: TGTGCCAGCAGCTGGGCCCAGGGGGGAAATTACAATGAGCAGTTCTTC. Translating gives CASSWAQGGNYNEQFF.

The rearrangement links TRBV19 to TRBJ1-1, with D perhaps matching TRBD1 (5 bases). CDR1 is LNHDA and CDR2 is SQIVND in the germline V gene (reference sequence). This CDR3 is built from 15 residues. V lost 5 bases, J lost 0 bases, and 13 bases lay in between. CDR3 sequence: CASSPPRVMNTEAFF. CDR3 nucleotides: TGTGCCAGTAGTCCACCCAGGGTTATGAACACTGAAGCTTTCTTT.

V is TRBV2 and J is TRBJ1-5; D is unresolved. Germline values: CDR1 SNHLY, CDR2 FYNNEI. This CDR3 has 15 amino acids. V lost 1 base and J 0 bases, leaving 7 bases between the germline ends. DNA of the CDR3: TGTGCCAGCAGTGAAGGCGGATATAGCAATCAGCCCCAGCATTTT. This sequence encodes CASSEGGYSNQPQHF. Filled out from reference TRBV2 and TRBJ1-5, the complete variable domain reads EPEVTQTPSHQVTQMGQEVILRCVPISNHLYFYWYRQILGQKVEFLVSFYNNEISEKSEIFDDQFSVERPDGSNFTLKIRSTKLEDSAMYFCASSEGGYSNQPQHFGDGTRLSIL.

With respect to this clone: The sample has other DNA sequences that encode this CDR3 too. The rearrangement joins TRBV19 to TRBJ1-1; 7 bases agree with TRBD1. Trimming removed 3 bases from V and 5 bases from J; junction bases left unmatched: 3. This CDR3 spans 13 amino acids. Germline values: CDR1 LNHDA, CDR2 SQIVND (reference sequence). The CDR3 protein is CASSIDRDTEAFF. CDR3 coding DNA: TGTGCCAGTAGTATCGACAGGGATACTGAAGCTTTCTTT.

The V and J genes are TRBV28 and TRBJ2-6, with unresolved D. Between the trimmed V and J ends, which lost 6 bases and 2 bases, there was a span of 17 bases. Germline CDR1 is MDHEN and CDR2 is SYDVKM. The CDR3 spans 17 residues. CDR3 sequence reads: CASSPSGRKAGANVLTF. DNA for the CDR3: TGTGCCAGCAGCCCCTCTGGCAGAAAAGCTGGGGCCAACGTCCTGACTTTC.

This chain joins TRBV25-1 and TRBJ2-1, with 12 positions matching TRBD2. The CDR3 sequence is 12 residues long. J was trimmed by 11 bases and V by 5 bases; bases with no gene match: 1. CDR1 and CDR2 (germline): MGHDK, SYGVNS. The CDR3 DNA is TGTGCCAGCAGTACTAGCGGGAGGCAGCAGTTCTTC. Amino acids: CASSTSGRQQFF.

This sequence joins TRBV4-2 and TRBJ2-7; D gene uncertain. This CDR3 comprises 16 residues. With 1 base removed from V and 3 bases from J, the gap between germline ends came to 16 bases. CDR1 LGHNA and CDR2 YNFKEQ come from the germline V gene. CDR3 amino acids: CASSQGSFDTLYEQYF. The CDR3 nucleotides read TGTGCCAGCAGCCAAGGAAGCTTCGATACCCTCTACGAGCAGTACTTC.

For the CDR3, the DNA is TGCGCCAGCAGCCCCGACTCGTACGAGCAGTACTTC. It yields the protein CASSPDSYEQYF. The V and J genes are TRBV5-1 and TRBJ2-5; D is uncertain. With the DNA end fitting TRBJ2-7 better, the J assignment may be wrong. The CDR3 runs to 12 residues. The V gene's germline CDR1 is SGHRS and CDR2 YFSETQ.

The chain uses TRBV2 and TRBJ2-1; 10 bases agree with TRBD2. Germline trimming cut 5 bases from V and 11 bases from J; bases unmatched to any gene: 27. Germline lookup yields CDR1 SNHLY and CDR2 FYNNEI. The CDR3 consists of 20 residues. The CDR3 coding sequence is TGTGCCAGCAGTCAAGAGGGGCTAGCGGGAGTCCAAAGCCTTGACCCTAAGCAGTTCTTC. Amino acid sequence: CASSQEGLAGVQSLDPKQFF.

This clone appeared a single time. V and J are TRBV18 and TRBJ1-2; D gene uncertain. The germline V and J ends were trimmed by 3 bases and 1 base, with 15 bases remaining between them. CDR3 length: 16 residues. Germline CDR1 is KGHSH and CDR2 is LQKENI. Here the CDR3 reads CASSPTGSDINYGYTF. In nucleotides, the CDR3 is TGTGCCAGCTCACCCACCGGTTCCGACATTAACTATGGCTACACCTTC.

The chain employs TRBV18 and TRBJ2-5; D uncertain. The CDR3 extends over 15 amino acids. Germline V gene data show CDR1 as KGHSH and CDR2 as LQKENI. Trimming shortened V by 1 base and J by 2 bases, and 11 bases separated the two germline ends. Here the CDR3 reads CASSPQQDKQETQYF. CDR3 DNA: TGTGCCAGCTCACCACAGCAAGACAAACAAGAGACCCAGTACTTC.

Concerning this clone itself: Other DNA sequences within the sample encode an identical CDR3. V and J are TRBV5-1 and TRBJ1-2; D might be TRBD1 (5 bases). The germline CDR1 and CDR2 sequences are SGHRS and YFSETQ. The CDR3 has 16 residues. V lost 1 base, J lost 4 bases, and 17 bases lay in between. DNA for the CDR3: TGCGCCAGCAGCTTGAATCGAGACAGCCTGATCTATGGCTACACCTTC. It is translated as CASSLNRDSLIYGYTF.

CDR3 loop: CASSVDGTGELFF. The CDR3 nucleotides are TGTGCCAGCAGCGTAGACGGCACCGGGGAGCTGTTTTTT. This sequence joins TRBV9 and TRBJ2-2; D uncertain. The CDR3 extends over 13 amino acids. Germline values: CDR1 SGDLS, CDR2 YYNGEE. Trimming cost V 0 bases and J 4 bases, with 4 bases left between them.

The chain recombines TRBV27 with TRBJ1-3, with D unclear. The CDR3 runs to 14 residues. CDR1 is MNHEY, CDR2 SMNVEV, per germline (reference sequence). The ends were cut back, 5 bases at V and 0 bases at J, with 8 bases in the middle. As DNA, the CDR3 is TGTGCCAGCAGTCCCCGGAGCTCTGGAAACACCATATATTTT. It encodes CASSPRSSGNTIYF.